Below, 13 T cell receptor beta chains from the same sample are listed, as sequenced in a study of cytomegalovirus exposure and HLA in healthy donors. Use of 60 Vbeta and 13 Jbeta primers characterized the PCR. TCRdb's copy holds only in-frame clones and misses some; the assay was immunoSEQ multiplex PCR. The table has 150,000 or so clones, approximately 63% seen once; the top ten hold around 1.9%. Specimen: PBMCs. These receptors came from a woman aged 55-69 years in good health and CMV-seropositive.

This chain connects TRBV11-2 to TRBJ1-2; D uncertain. Germline V gene data show CDR1 as SGHAT and CDR2 as FQNNGV. The CDR3 sequence is 13 residues long. Trimming pared 3 bases from V and 0 bases from J, leaving 5 bases between. The CDR3 nucleotides are TGTGCCAGCAGCTTTCCAGCTAACTATGGCTACACCTTC. This translates into CASSFPANYGYTF.

The rearrangement uses TRBV28 and TRBJ1-5, with 8 bases aligning to TRBD1. The V and J ends lost 6 bases and 3 bases, in that order; junction bases with no gene match: 7. This CDR3 has 15 residues. Germline V gene lookup returns CDR1 MDHEN and CDR2 SYDVKM. CDR3 nucleotide sequence: TGTGCCAGCAGCCCCGGACAGGGAACCAATCAGCCCCAGCATTTT. Translation gives CASSPGQGTNQPQHF.

V and J are TRBV7-3 and TRBJ1-2; no clear D gene. The V gene's germline CDR1 is SGHTA and CDR2 FQGTGA. There are 15 residues in the CDR3. V was pared by 2 bases and J by 0 bases, with 10 bases between. CDR3 amino acids: CASSLGGVSNYGYTF. In nucleotides, the CDR3 is TGTGCCAGCAGCTTAGGAGGAGTTTCTAACTATGGCTACACCTTC.

The rearrangement joins TRBV7-2 to TRBJ2-5, with 7 bases that match TRBD1. Germline CDR1 SGHTA, CDR2 FQGNSA. This CDR3 contains 13 residues. The J segment lost 5 bases and the V segment lost 3 bases, leaving 3 bases of the junction unmatched. The CDR3: CASSLGQRETQYF. Here the CDR3 DNA reads TGTGCCAGCAGCTTGGGACAGCGGGAGACCCAGTACTTC.

This chain connects TRBV7-9 to TRBJ2-1, with 8 bases matching TRBD2. The CDR3 spans 14 residues. From germline, CDR1 is SEHNR and CDR2 FQNEAQ (reference sequence). The trim removed 5 bases at V and 8 bases at J, leaving 8 bases unmatched. CDR3 sequence: CASSPSGSGYEQFF. In DNA, the CDR3 is TGTGCCAGCAGCCCCAGCGGGAGCGGCTATGAGCAGTTCTTC.

This clone was seen more than once but under ten times. The CDR3 protein is CASSFPQGGNMNTEAFF. The CDR3 region has the DNA TGCGCCAGCAGCTTCCCCCAAGGGGGTAACATGAACACTGAAGCTTTCTTT. This chain links TRBV5-1 with TRBJ1-1, with D possibly being TRBD1 (6 bases). The CDR3 loop spans 17 amino acids. Trimming took off 2 bases at V and 0 bases at J, with 17 bases between the two ends. The germline CDR1 and CDR2 sequences are SGHRS and YFSETQ.

The chain recombines TRBV6-5 with TRBJ1-2; 9 nucleotides align to TRBD1. CDR3 length equals 15 residues. V shed 5 bases, J shed 6 bases, and the junction held 10 bases outside the gene matches. CDR1 is MNHEY and CDR2 is SVGAGI in the germline V gene. The CDR3 bases are TGTGCCAGCAGTGGACAGGGGCTTCCAACCGATGGCTACACCTTC. Translated: CASSGQGLPTDGYTF.

This clone was observed a handful of times. The chain is built from TRBV6-1 and TRBJ1-4; D is possibly TRBD1 (5 bases). This CDR3 region has 14 residues. V dropped 5 bases and J dropped 7 bases, with 14 bases sitting between them. Germline V gene lookup returns CDR1 MNHNS and CDR2 SASEGT. CDR3 sequence: CASSPGLLSEKLFF. The CDR3 DNA reads as TGTGCCAGCAGTCCGGGACTCCTTAGTGAAAAACTGTTTTTT.

V and J are TRBV5-6 and TRBJ2-3; 10 bases are shared with TRBD2. CDR3 length equals 15 residues. Germline V CDR1 and CDR2: SGHDT, YYEEEE. V trimming: 6 bases; J trimming: 3 bases; junction bases outside the gene matches: 7. The CDR3 coding sequence is TGTGCCAGCACCCGGACTAGCGGTGGAACAGATACGCAGTATTTT. Its translation is CASTRTSGGTDTQYF.

The V call is TRBV7-9, the J call TRBJ2-7; 7 bases align to TRBD2. CDR1 SEHNR and CDR2 FQNEAQ come from the germline V gene (reference sequence). The CDR3 loop spans 14 amino acids. V lost 5 bases to trimming and J lost 2 bases; unmatched junction nucleotides: 6. Written as DNA, the CDR3 is TGTGCCAGCAGCCCGGGAGGCCTAGCCTACGAGCAGTACTTC. This gives the protein CASSPGGLAYEQYF.

The rearrangement links TRBV30 to TRBJ2-2; 8 bases map to TRBD2. Trimming took 5 bases from V and 5 from J; bases not matched to a gene: 13. Per germline, CDR1 GTSNPN and CDR2 SVGIG (reference sequence). This CDR3 is 16 amino acids long. The CDR3 nucleotides read TGTGCCTGGGATCCGGGACTAGATTCAGAAACCGGGGAGCTGTTTTTT. This encodes CAWDPGLDSETGELFF.

This clone was detected only a few times. The rearrangement uses TRBV29-1 and TRBJ1-5, with D hard to call. Germline CDR1 SQVTM, CDR2 ANQGSEA. The CDR3 is 13 residues long. Trimming took off 6 bases at V and 5 bases at J, with 14 bases between the two ends. CDR3 DNA sequence: TGCAGCGTGAGGGAGCTCGGGGATCAGCCCCAGCATTTT. Amino acid sequence: CSVRELGDQPQHF.

The chain employs TRBV10-3 and TRBJ1-3, with D maybe TRBD1 (5 bases). V lost 8 bases to trimming and J lost 0 bases, with 11 bases between them. Germline lookup yields CDR1 ENHRY and CDR2 SYGVKD. The CDR3 sequence is 14 residues long. The CDR3 DNA follows: TGTGCCATCGATGGGGGAGGCTCTGGAAACACCATATATTTT. It translates to CAIDGGGSGNTIYF.